What follows are 29 T cell receptor beta chains derived from one specimen sequenced in a study of chemoradiotherapy in HPV16-positive cancers. Assay: immunoSEQ multiplex PCR; the TCRdb copy retains only in-frame clones and omits some. The table has over 10,000 clones, approximately 85% seen once; the top ten hold more than 5%. The sample consisted of blood, taken from a patient who underwent chemoradiotherapy. The receptors originated from a human donor with HPV-associated anogenital cancer.

The rearrangement uses TRBV29-1 and TRBJ1-2, with D uncertain. From germline, CDR1 is SQVTM and CDR2 ANQGSEA. CDR3 length equals 12 residues. Trimming shortened V by 3 bases and J by 4 bases, and 9 bases separated the two germline ends. The CDR3 is CSVEGNTYGYTF. DNA for the CDR3: TGCAGCGTTGAGGGGAATACCTATGGCTACACCTTC.

V gene TRBV5-1 combines with J gene TRBJ2-5, with 11 bases aligning to TRBD2. Per germline, CDR1 SGHRS and CDR2 YFSETQ. J was trimmed by 5 bases and V by 4 bases; bases with no gene match: 4. The CDR3 is 14 residues long. This CDR3 reads CASSPSGGSETQYF. For the CDR3, the DNA is TGCGCCAGCAGCCCTAGCGGGGGGTCCGAGACCCAGTACTTC.

CDR3 DNA sequence: TGTGCCAGCAGCTTAGGACAGAACAATGAGCAGTTCTTC. This sequence encodes CASSLGQNNEQFF. The rearrangement uses TRBV7-8 and TRBJ2-1; TRBD1 might be the D (5 bases). V was trimmed by 1 base and J by 5 bases, leaving 6 bases between them. The CDR3 covers 13 residues. Germline CDR1 SGHVS, CDR2 FQNEAQ.

The V gene is TRBV9, the J gene TRBJ2-3, with 10 bases lining up with TRBD2. J gave up 3 bases and V 4 bases, and 5 bases lay outside the gene matches. Germline assignment: CDR1 SGDLS and CDR2 YYNGEE. The CDR3 length is 15 residues. This CDR3 reads CASSQAGGPTDTQYF. CDR3 DNA: TGTGCCAGCAGCCAAGCGGGGGGGCCGACAGATACGCAGTATTTT.

J is TRBJ1-1 and V is TRBV7-8; TRBD1 matches at 8 bases. CDR1 is SGHVS and CDR2 is FQNEAQ in the germline V gene. The length of the CDR3 is 14 residues. V shed 5 bases and J 8 bases; nucleotides not matched to a gene: 10. CDR3 in DNA: TGTGCCAGCAGCCGTTCAGGGACAGGAGAAGAAGCTTTCTTT. It specifies CASSRSGTGEEAFF.

This chain uses TRBV27 with TRBJ2-7; 7 bases line up with TRBD1. From germline, CDR1 is MNHEY and CDR2 SMNVEV (reference sequence). The CDR3 has 16 residues. V lost 3 bases, J lost 0 bases, and 8 bases stayed unmatched. DNA for the CDR3: TGTGCCAGCAGTTTCGAGGTGTCAGGGGGCTCCTACGAGCAGTACTTC. Its protein product is CASSFEVSGGSYEQYF.

The J gene is TRBJ2-7, the V gene TRBV11-2; 15 bases are shared with TRBD2. Trimming at V came to 5 bases and at J to 3 bases, leaving 2 bases not matched to a gene. Germline V gene data show CDR1 as SGHAT and CDR2 as FQNNGV. CDR3 length: 15 amino acids. The DNA of the CDR3 is TGTGCCAGCAGCCGGGGACTAGCGGGGGGCTACGAGCAGTACTTC. Protein sequence: CASSRGLAGGYEQYF. Full variable domain (remainder filled in from reference TRBV11-2 and TRBJ2-7): EAGVAQSPRYKIIEKRQSVAFWCNPISGHATLYWYQQILGQGPKLLIQFQNNGVVDDSQLPKDRFSAERLKGVDSTLKIQPAKLEDSAVYLCASSRGLAGGYEQYFGPGTRLTVT.

The chain joins TRBV9 to TRBJ1-1, with D perhaps TRBD1 (5 bases). The V end lost 2 bases, the J end lost 5 bases, and 16 bases lay between the germline ends. The CDR3 length is 15 residues. The germline gives CDR1 SGDLS, CDR2 YYNGEE. DNA of the CDR3: TGTGCCAGCAGCGTCCTCGCGGGGGGAGGGACTGAAGCTTTCTTT. It codes for CASSVLAGGGTEAFF.

The rearrangement uses TRBV15 and TRBJ1-6; TRBD1 aligns across 9 bases. This CDR3 contains 17 residues. V gave up 3 bases and J gave up 2 bases; unmatched junction bases: 5. From germline, CDR1 is LNHNV and CDR2 YYDKDF (reference sequence). In DNA, the CDR3 is TGTGCCACCAGCAGCGACAGGGGGGATACCTATAATTCACCCCTCCACTTT. Protein: CATSSDRGDTYNSPLHF.

The chain's CDR3 is CASSVVGTSGLSSTDTQYF. CDR3 coding DNA: TGTGCCAGCAGCGTAGTCGGGACTAGCGGGTTGTCTAGCACAGATACGCAGTATTTT. The V and J genes are TRBV9 and TRBJ2-3, with 12 bases matching TRBD2. The V gene end was trimmed by 0 bases and the J gene end by 0 bases; junction bases not matched to a gene: 8. Germline V gene sequence: CDR1 SGDLS, CDR2 YYNGEE. The CDR3 loop spans 19 amino acids. Filled out from reference TRBV9 and TRBJ2-3, the complete variable domain reads DSGVTQTPKHLITATGQRVTLRCSPRSGDLSVYWYQQSLDQGLQFLIQYYNGEERAKGNILERFSAQQFPDLHSELNLSSLELGDSALYFCASSVVGTSGLSSTDTQYFGPGTRLTVL.

The chain is built from TRBV30 and TRBJ2-3, with 9 bases aligning to TRBD2. The germline V gene encodes CDR1 GTSNPN and CDR2 SVGIG (reference sequence). V shed 8 bases and J 4 bases; nucleotides not matched to a gene: 10. This CDR3 comprises 14 residues. The CDR3 nucleotides read TGTGCCAGGGGGTCACTAGCGGGTTCAGATACGCAGTATTTT. Translation gives CARGSLAGSDTQYF.

The rearrangement joins TRBV29-1 to TRBJ2-2; 9 bases line up with TRBD2. Germline V gene data show CDR1 as SQVTM and CDR2 as ANQGSEA. CDR3 length: 16 residues. With V trimmed by 2 bases and J by 4 bases, 8 bases remained unmatched. The CDR3 region has the DNA TGCAGCGTTGAATTAACGCGGGGGGGTGTCACCGGGGAGCTGTTTTTT. Its translation: CSVELTRGGVTGELFF.

In this sample, this clone turned up once. This chain joins TRBV11-2 and TRBJ2-7; 10 positions agree with TRBD1. V dropped 4 bases and J dropped 0; count of bases not matched to a gene: 6. The length of the CDR3 is 16 residues. CDR1 and CDR2 from the germline V gene are SGHAT and FQNNGV. CDR3 nucleotide sequence: TGTGCCAGCAGCTGGGGACAGGGGTACCCCTCCTACGAGCAGTACTTC. As protein: CASSWGQGYPSYEQYF. Together with reference TRBV11-2 and TRBJ2-7, the CDR3 gives the full variable domain: EAGVAQSPRYKIIEKRQSVAFWCNPISGHATLYWYQQILGQGPKLLIQFQNNGVVDDSQLPKDRFSAERLKGVDSTLKIQPAKLEDSAVYLCASSWGQGYPSYEQYFGPGTRLTVT.

The chain employs TRBV23-1 and TRBJ2-5; 8 nucleotides match TRBD1. TRBV23-1 is recorded as an ORF, its role being uncertain. The CDR3 has 18 residues. V trimming: 1 base; J trimming: 4 bases; junction bases outside the gene matches: 14. Here the CDR3 DNA reads TGCGCCAGCAGTCAATTTATTTCAGGAGACAGGGGTGGAGAGACCCAGTACTTC. This encodes CASSQFISGDRGGETQYF.

This chain joins TRBV30 and TRBJ1-2; D unclear. V was clipped by 0 bases and J by 8 bases, with 13 bases between them. This CDR3 spans 13 amino acids. Germline CDR1 and CDR2: GTSNPN and SVGIG (reference sequence). CDR3 amino acids: CAWSVRREQGYTF. The CDR3 DNA is TGTGCCTGGAGTGTGCGAAGGGAGCAAGGCTACACCTTC.

The rearrangement uses TRBV18 and TRBJ2-3; D is unresolved. CDR1 and CDR2 from the germline V gene are KGHSH and LQKENI. This CDR3 region has 14 residues. V gave up 2 bases and J gave up 5 bases, with 11 bases separating them. The CDR3 is CASSPFPTLDTQYF. CDR3 DNA: TGTGCCAGCTCACCATTCCCGACTTTAGATACGCAGTATTTT.

The V and J genes are TRBV25-1 and TRBJ2-5; 10 positions match TRBD1. Germline CDR1 is MGHDK and CDR2 is SYGVNS. V was clipped by 3 bases and J by 3 bases; unmatched bases: 4. The CDR3 is 15 amino acids. This CDR3 reads CASSDPGQGKETQYF. CDR3 in DNA: TGTGCCAGCAGTGACCCGGGACAGGGGAAAGAGACCCAGTACTTC.

This clone was counted a single time. This chain joins TRBV19 and TRBJ1-2; D is undetermined. The CDR3 is 13 residues long. V was cut by 6 bases and J by 7 bases, with 15 bases left in between. Germline lookup yields CDR1 LNHDA and CDR2 SQIVND (reference sequence). CDR3 in amino acids: CASSQDRVLGYTF. DNA of the CDR3: TGTGCCAGTAGCCAAGATCGTGTCCTTGGCTACACCTTC.

Details on this clone: Other DNA sequences within the sample encode an identical CDR3. The genes are TRBV9 and TRBJ1-2; 7 positions match TRBD1. V lost 2 bases, J lost 2 bases, and 0 bases stayed unmatched. This CDR3 contains 13 residues. Germline CDR1 SGDLS, CDR2 YYNGEE. CDR3 nucleotides: TGTGCCAGCAGCGTGGACAGGAACTATGGCTACACCTTC. Amino acid sequence: CASSVDRNYGYTF.

The J gene is TRBJ2-5, the V gene TRBV5-1; D assignment may be TRBD1 or TRBD2 (5 bases each). The CDR3 extends over 16 amino acids. Germline-derived CDR1 and CDR2 are SGHRS and YFSETQ. Deletions cut 4 bases from V and 4 bases from J, with 20 bases between. In DNA form, the CDR3 reads TGCGCCAGCAGCCACGGGACGGCCGGTACAGGAGAGACCCAGTACTTC. This gives the protein CASSHGTAGTGETQYF.

V is TRBV5-1 and J is TRBJ2-7, with 7 nucleotides matching TRBD1. Germline lookup yields CDR1 SGHRS and CDR2 YFSETQ. Trimming at V came to 0 bases and at J to 0 bases, leaving 6 bases not matched to a gene. This CDR3 comprises 16 residues. The CDR3 region has the DNA TGCGCCAGCAGCTTGGGGGACAGCGCCTTCTCCTACGAGCAGTACTTC. As protein: CASSLGDSAFSYEQYF.

The rearrangement links TRBV7-2 to TRBJ1-3, with D unresolved. Looked up from germline, CDR1 is SGHTA and CDR2 is FQGNSA. Trimming stripped 4 bases from V and 3 bases from J, with 10 bases between. The CDR3 loop spans 14 amino acids. CDR3 DNA: TGTGCCAGCAGCTCCCGCTTTGGTGGAAACACCATATATTTT. Protein sequence: CASSSRFGGNTIYF.

V gene TRBV15 combines with J gene TRBJ1-2, with 8 bases matching TRBD1. In germline, CDR1 is LNHNV, CDR2 YYDKDF (reference sequence). Trimming removed 6 bases from V and 5 bases from J; junction bases left unmatched: 11. CDR3 length equals 15 residues. The CDR3 loop is CATRGQVVYGYGYTF. In nucleotides, the CDR3 is TGTGCCACCAGGGGACAGGTCGTATATGGTTATGGCTACACCTTC.

This chain joins TRBV11-2 and TRBJ2-7; the D gene is possibly TRBD1 (5 bases). V lost 5 bases and J 0 bases, leaving 23 bases between the germline ends. CDR1 and CDR2 from the germline V gene are SGHAT and FQNNGV. This CDR3 contains 18 residues. The CDR3 is CASSPIGRASGRSYEQYF. The CDR3 DNA reads as TGTGCCAGCAGCCCCATCGGCAGGGCTAGTGGTCGCTCCTACGAGCAGTACTTC.

The gene calls are TRBV4-1 and TRBJ2-5, with 9 bases that match TRBD1. The CDR3 runs 14 residues. Germline-derived CDR1 and CDR2 are MGHRA and YSYEKL. V lost 0 bases and J lost 5; bases outside the gene matches: 1. This CDR3 is CASSQDGQGETQYF. DNA of the CDR3: TGCGCCAGCAGCCAAGATGGACAGGGGGAGACCCAGTACTTC.

This chain uses TRBV27 with TRBJ1-3, with D possibly being TRBD1 (6 bases). Trimming stripped 4 bases from V and 3 bases from J, with 13 bases between. Germline V gives CDR1 MNHEY, CDR2 SMNVEV (reference sequence). The CDR3 length is 15 residues. The CDR3 spells CASSSDSGIGNTIYF. In nucleotides, the CDR3 is TGTGCCAGCAGTTCGGACAGTGGGATTGGAAACACCATATATTTT.

CDR3 DNA sequence: TGTGCCAGCAGCGAGACAGAGAGAGGCTACACCTTC. Its protein product is CASSETERGYTF. The chain joins TRBV7-9 to TRBJ1-2, with D maybe TRBD1 (5 bases). Trimming stripped 5 bases from V and 8 bases from J, with 12 bases between. CDR1 is SEHNR and CDR2 is FQNEAQ in the germline V gene (reference sequence). The CDR3 sequence is 12 residues long.

The genes are TRBV30 and TRBJ1-2; D is undetermined. Germline loops: CDR1 GTSNPN, CDR2 SVGIG (reference sequence). The CDR3 consists of 12 residues. The ends were cut back, 4 bases at V and 5 bases at J, with 11 bases in the middle. The CDR3 nucleotides read TGTGCCTGGACTCTGCGGGGATATGGCTACACCTTC. Protein sequence: CAWTLRGYGYTF.

This rearrangement joins TRBV14 to TRBJ1-1; D unclear. CDR3 length equals 13 residues. Trimming removed 0 bases at V and 5 bases at J, with 7 bases between. The germline V gene encodes CDR1 SGHDN and CDR2 FVKESK. CDR3 amino acids: CASSQELGTEAFF. Here the CDR3 DNA reads TGTGCCAGCAGCCAAGAACTGGGGACTGAAGCTTTCTTT.